The 32 T cell receptor beta chains presented below share a single source sample, sequenced in a study of T cells in Graves' hyperthyroidism and ophthalmopathy. Researchers amplified the TCR beta CDR3 regions from RNA transcripts. The HTBI primer set drove a first-round RT-PCR of the TCR CDR3. One entry per CDR3 protein results from TCRdb running MiXCR on the multiplex PCR reads. The table has a few hundred thousand distinct CDR3 sequences, around 15% seen once. The sample consisted of blood. These receptors all come from a woman in her twenties or thirties with Graves' ophthalmopathy.

This clonotype was counted at least ten times. The chain is built from TRBV7-2 and TRBJ2-3; 8 bases are shared with TRBD2. Germline CDR1 SGHTA, CDR2 FQGNSA. Unmatched junction bases numbered 19, after V lost 5 bases and J lost 3 bases. The CDR3 consists of 19 residues. CDR3 sequence: CASSNPLDVAGLGTDTQYF. CDR3 nucleotides: TGTGCCAGCAGCAACCCCCTCGACGTGGCGGGACTAGGTACAGATACGCAGTATTTT.

This clonotype was seen many times. The CDR3 DNA reads TGTGCCAGCACGGGACAGTCGAACACTGAAGCTTTCTTT. It is translated as CASTGQSNTEAFF. The V call is TRBV6-1, the J call TRBJ1-1; TRBD1 matches at 7 bases. This CDR3 is 13 amino acids long. The trim removed 7 bases at V and 1 base at J, leaving 3 bases unmatched. The germline CDR1 and CDR2 sequences are MNHNS and SASEGT.

This clonotype has just a few counts. The chain couples TRBV20-1 to TRBJ1-5, with D unresolved. Between the trimmed V and J ends, which lost 3 bases and 11 bases, there was a span of 20 bases. The germline gives CDR1 DFQATT, CDR2 SNEGSKA (reference sequence). This CDR3 spans 14 amino acids. CDR3: CSARAFSGQVAQHF. The CDR3 DNA follows: TGCAGTGCTAGGGCGTTTAGCGGGCAAGTGGCCCAGCATTTT.

The chain has TRBV7-2 and TRBJ2-2, with 8 bases identical to TRBD1. Germline V CDR1 and CDR2: SGHTA, FQGNSA. V trimming: 5 bases; J trimming: 6 bases; junction bases outside the gene matches: 8. This CDR3 region has 15 residues. The CDR3: CASSPATGAAGELFF. DNA for the CDR3: TGTGCCAGCAGCCCCGCGACAGGGGCTGCCGGGGAGCTGTTTTTT.

This clonotype has more than one count but fewer than ten. J is TRBJ1-6 and V is TRBV28; D not certain. Germline V lookup: CDR1 MDHEN, CDR2 SYDVKM. The CDR3 loop spans 15 amino acids. With 5 bases removed from V and 6 bases from J, the gap between germline ends came to 14 bases. The chain's CDR3 is CASSTRGDGNSPLHF. The CDR3 bases are TGTGCCAGCAGTACCCGGGGTGATGGTAATTCACCCCTCCACTTT.

This clonotype was picked up a small number of times. The chain employs TRBV5-1 and TRBJ2-1; D may match TRBD1 or TRBD2 (5 bases each). The CDR3 has 14 amino acids. The V end lost 4 bases, the J end lost 2 bases, and 10 bases lay between the germline ends. Germline V gene lookup returns CDR1 SGHRS and CDR2 YFSETQ. CDR3 residues: CASSDRGPYNEQFF. The CDR3 DNA follows: TGCGCCAGCAGCGACCGGGGCCCCTACAATGAGCAGTTCTTC.

There are many counts of this clonotype. V is TRBV27 and J is TRBJ2-3, with D uncertain. Germline V gives CDR1 MNHEY, CDR2 SMNVEV (reference sequence). The CDR3 runs to 14 residues. V lost 5 bases, J lost 1 base, and 10 bases lay in between. Here the CDR3 reads CASSPLTRTDTQYF. For the CDR3, the DNA is TGTGCCAGCAGTCCATTGACACGCACAGATACGCAGTATTTT.

This clonotype has just a few counts. The V gene is TRBV3-1, the J gene TRBJ1-2, with 9 bases lining up with TRBD1. Germline V gives CDR1 LGHDT, CDR2 YNNKEL (reference sequence). This CDR3 spans 14 amino acids. V lost 4 bases and J lost 7; bases outside the gene matches: 7. The CDR3 loop reads CASSPATGGGGYTF. The DNA for the CDR3 is TGTGCCAGCAGCCCCGCTACAGGGGGCGGTGGCTACACCTTC.

This clonotype was seen repeatedly, ten times or more. The chain recombines TRBV28 with TRBJ1-4; maybe TRBD1 (6 bases). With 5 bases removed from V and 8 bases from J, the gap between germline ends came to 24 bases. This CDR3 region has 17 residues. Germline CDR1 is MDHEN and CDR2 is SYDVKM. CDR3 bases: TGTGCCAGCAGTGAGACAGGCACTTACAACGGATGGGAAAAACTGTTTTTT. It encodes CASSETGTYNGWEKLFF.

This clonotype was recorded at least ten times. This chain uses TRBV7-8 with TRBJ2-3; D unclear. Trimming took off 1 base at V and 0 bases at J, with 11 bases between the two ends. Germline lookup yields CDR1 SGHVS and CDR2 FQNEAQ. CDR3 size: 16 residues. CDR3 nucleotide sequence: TGTGCCAGCAGCTTAGGGGCGGCGACTAGCACAGATACGCAGTATTTT. Residues: CASSLGAATSTDTQYF.

V usage is TRBV7-9 and J usage is TRBJ1-5, with unresolved D. Trimming took 5 bases from V and 6 from J, leaving 17 bases between them. This CDR3 has 15 amino acids. Germline assignment: CDR1 SEHNR and CDR2 FQNEAQ (reference sequence). The CDR3 region has the DNA TGTGCCAGCAGCCGAGAAGGACCTTTAAGTCAGCCCCAGCATTTT. This gives the protein CASSREGPLSQPQHF.

This clonotype was seen at least ten times. CDR3 sequence reads: CATSDPSGQTYEQYF. CDR3 DNA: TGTGCCACCAGTGACCCCTCGGGACAGACCTACGAGCAGTACTTC. The chain couples TRBV24-1 to TRBJ2-7, with 7 nucleotides matching TRBD1. The CDR3 runs to 15 residues. J gave up 2 bases and V 4 bases, and 7 bases lay outside the gene matches. Germline-derived CDR1 and CDR2 are KGHDR and SFDVKD.

This clonotype came up many times. The rearrangement links TRBV11-2 to TRBJ1-3; D might be TRBD1 (5 bases). Germline assignment: CDR1 SGHAT and CDR2 FQNNGV. This CDR3 is built from 15 residues. The V end lost 1 base, the J end lost 2 bases, and 9 bases lay between the germline ends. Here the CDR3 reads CASSLVSGTGNTIYF. The DNA for the CDR3 is TGTGCCAGCAGCTTAGTTTCAGGGACTGGAAACACCATATATTTT.

This clonotype was seen only a few times. The rearrangement joins TRBV25-1 to TRBJ2-7; D call uncertain. CDR3 length equals 14 residues. Trimming shortened V by 3 bases and J by 6 bases, and 15 bases separated the two germline ends. CDR1 MGHDK and CDR2 SYGVNS come from the germline V gene. CDR3 DNA: TGTGCCAGCAGTGATGACGTGGCGGCGCTCGAGCAGTACTTC. Protein product: CASSDDVAALEQYF.

The genes are TRBV7-3 and TRBJ2-5; D gene ambiguous. Trimming removed 1 base from V and 1 base from J, with 10 bases in between. The germline V gene encodes CDR1 SGHTA and CDR2 FQGTGA. This CDR3 region has 15 residues. The DNA of the CDR3 is TGTGCCAGCAGCTTAAGGGGTGACCTCCAAGAGACCCAGTACTTC. Protein: CASSLRGDLQETQYF. Filled out from reference TRBV7-3 and TRBJ2-5, the complete variable domain reads GAGVSQTPSNKVTEKGKYVELRCDPISGHTALYWYRQSLGQGPEFLIYFQGTGAADDSGLPNDRFFAVRPEGSVSTLKIQRTERGDSAVYLCASSLRGDLQETQYFGPGTRLLVL.

CDR3 residues: CASSLYAGGANEQFF. Written as DNA, the CDR3 is TGTGCCAGCAGCTTATACGCGGGGGGGGCTAATGAGCAGTTCTTC. V is TRBV7-2 and J is TRBJ2-1; 9 bases are a match to TRBD2. CDR3 size: 15 residues. V lost 2 bases, J lost 7 bases, and 6 bases stayed unmatched. Per the germline V gene, CDR1 is SGHTA and CDR2 is FQGNSA.

This clonotype occurred a few times. This chain links TRBV11-2 with TRBJ2-1, with D perhaps TRBD1 (6 bases). This CDR3 spans 15 amino acids. Trimming left V 2 bases short and J 1 base short, with 9 bases between. Germline assignment: CDR1 SGHAT and CDR2 FQNNGV. The CDR3 nucleotides are TGTGCCAGCAGCTTATGGGACACATCCTACAATGAGCAGTTCTTC. Translating it yields CASSLWDTSYNEQFF.

This clonotype was recorded many times. This chain joins TRBV5-5 and TRBJ1-5; 7 positions match TRBD1. CDR1 and CDR2 (germline): SGHKS, YYEKEE (reference sequence). CDR3 length: 13 amino acids. V lost 5 bases, J lost 5 bases, and 4 bases stayed unmatched. The CDR3 is CASRKTGDQPQHF. CDR3 bases: TGTGCCAGCAGAAAAACAGGGGATCAGCCCCAGCATTTT. The full variable domain, completed using reference TRBV5-5 and TRBJ1-5, is DAGVTQSPTHLIKTRGQQVTLRCSPISGHKSVSWYQQVLGQGPQFIFQYYEKEERGRGNFPDRFSARQFPNYSSELNVNALLLGDSALYLCASRKTGDQPQHFGDGTRLSIL.

The chain employs TRBV4-2 and TRBJ2-5, with 7 bases identical to TRBD1. Germline lookup yields CDR1 LGHNA and CDR2 YNFKEQ. The CDR3 is 16 residues long. The trim removed 1 base at V and 3 bases at J, leaving 8 bases unmatched. The DNA of the CDR3 is TGTGCCAGCAGCCAAGCGACCCGGGACAGAGAAGAGACCCAGTACTTC. This sequence encodes CASSQATRDREETQYF.

The rearrangement links TRBV5-1 to TRBJ2-4; D not resolved. This CDR3 contains 15 residues. Trimming removed 0 bases from V and 5 bases from J, with 12 bases in between. The germline gives CDR1 SGHRS, CDR2 YFSETQ. This CDR3 is CASSLAETWENIQYF. Here the CDR3 DNA reads TGCGCCAGCAGCTTGGCCGAGACGTGGGAAAACATTCAGTACTTC.

This clonotype showed up just a few times. V and J are TRBV9 and TRBJ2-1; 16 bases are a match to TRBD2. The V gene end was trimmed by 3 bases and the J gene end by 8 bases; junction bases not matched to a gene: 2. The germline V gene has CDR1 SGDLS and CDR2 YYNGEE. CDR3 length: 15 residues. CDR3: CASSDGTSGGDEQFF. In DNA, the CDR3 is TGTGCCAGCAGCGATGGGACTAGCGGGGGGGATGAGCAGTTCTTC.

Many counts were recorded for this clonotype. V usage is TRBV3-1 and J usage is TRBJ1-2; D is ambiguous. From germline, CDR1 is LGHDT and CDR2 YNNKEL (reference sequence). The length of the CDR3 is 14 residues. V dropped 0 bases and J dropped 7 bases, with 12 bases sitting between them. The DNA for the CDR3 is TGTGCCAGCAGCCAAGAGTGGTCCGCCCTTGGCTACACCTTC. This gives the protein CASSQEWSALGYTF.

This clonotype showed up many times. The chain has TRBV2 and TRBJ2-1; D is perhaps TRBD2 (5 bases). V lost 2 bases and J 9 bases, leaving 11 bases between the germline ends. This CDR3 region has 13 residues. Germline CDR1 SNHLY, CDR2 FYNNEI. The CDR3 coding sequence is TGTGCCAGCAGTGAACTCCGGGCGGGTGAGCAGTTCTTC. Translated: CASSELRAGEQFF. Combining the CDR3 with reference TRBV2 and TRBJ2-1 gives the whole variable domain EPEVTQTPSHQVTQMGQEVILRCVPISNHLYFYWYRQILGQKVEFLVSFYNNEISEKSEIFDDQFSVERPDGSNFTLKIRSTKLEDSAMYFCASSELRAGEQFFGPGTRLTVL.

This clonotype was seen repeatedly, ten times or more. The chain combines TRBV3-1 with TRBJ2-1; D is unclear. The V gene lost 5 bases and the J gene lost 7 bases, with 12 bases spanning the gap. CDR1 LGHDT and CDR2 YNNKEL come from the germline V gene (reference sequence). The CDR3 length is 13 residues. The CDR3 DNA is TGTGCCAGCAGCGAAAGATTACCGAATGAGCAGTTCTTC. Amino acids: CASSERLPNEQFF.

This clonotype occurred many times. The rearrangement links TRBV2 to TRBJ2-3; D possibly corresponds to TRBD1 (6 bases). The CDR3 covers 13 residues. Trimming shortened V by 4 bases and J by 6 bases, and 11 bases separated the two germline ends. Germline CDR1 and CDR2: SNHLY and FYNNEI. For the CDR3, the DNA is TGTGCCAGCAGTGGACAGGCTGGGGATACGCAGTATTTT. Translated: CASSGQAGDTQYF.

This clonotype was observed at least ten times. The chain is built from TRBV5-5 and TRBJ1-2; TRBD1 is a possible D gene (5 bases). The germline gives CDR1 SGHKS, CDR2 YYEKEE (reference sequence). V shed 2 bases and J shed 4 bases, with 15 bases lying between them. The CDR3 runs 15 residues. The CDR3 here is CASSFHEGLVYGYTF. In DNA form, the CDR3 reads TGTGCCAGCAGCTTTCATGAGGGGTTGGTCTATGGCTACACCTTC.

With regard to this clonotype: A much larger clone is a single base away; this may be a read error. The CDR3 region has the DNA TGTGCCAGTAGTTTCAATGGACAGGTAACTGGAGCTTTCTTT. Translated, it gives CASSFNGQVTGAFF. The genes are TRBV19 and TRBJ1-1; 7 bases are a match to TRBD1. The CDR3 runs 14 residues. Germline CDR1 LNHDA, CDR2 SQIVND (reference sequence). Using reference TRBV19 and TRBJ1-1 for the parts outside the CDR3, the full variable domain is DGGITQSPKYLFRKEGQNVTLSCEQNLNHDAMYWYRQDPGQGLRLIYYSQIVNDFQKGDIAEGYSVSREKKESFPLTVTSAQKNPTAFYLCASSFNGQVTGAFFGQGTRLTVV.

The rearrangement uses TRBV11-1 and TRBJ2-1; 7 bases map to TRBD2. CDR1 SGHAT and CDR2 FQDESV come from the germline V gene (reference sequence). Trimming took 5 bases from V and 14 from J; bases not matched to a gene: 3. The CDR3 loop spans 10 amino acids. CDR3 in amino acids: CASSQLAKFF. Here the CDR3 DNA reads TGTGCCAGCAGCCAACTAGCGAAGTTCTTC. Full variable domain (rest looked up from reference TRBV11-1 and TRBJ2-1): EAEVAQSPRYKITEKSQAVAFWCDPISGHATLYWYRQILGQGPELLVQFQDESVVDDSQLPKDRFSAERLKGVDSTLKIQPAELGDSAMYLCASSQLAKFFGPGTRLTVL.

This clonotype has a handful of counts. The chain has TRBV15 and TRBJ2-1, with D possibly being TRBD2 (6 bases). The CDR3 is 16 amino acids. Trimming left V 3 bases short and J 2 bases short, with 14 bases between. From germline, CDR1 is LNHNV and CDR2 YYDKDF (reference sequence). The CDR3 sequence: CATSRRRGLTYNEQFF. The CDR3, as DNA: TGTGCCACCAGCAGGCGGAGGGGACTTACCTACAATGAGCAGTTCTTC.

This clonotype has a count of ten or more. J is TRBJ2-1 and V is TRBV28; a possible D gene is TRBD2 (5 bases). V lost 5 bases and J lost 4, with 12 bases in between. The germline CDR1 and CDR2 sequences are MDHEN and SYDVKM. The CDR3 is 14 amino acids. DNA of the CDR3: TGTGCCAGCAGTCTAATTAGGAGGTACAATGAGCAGTTCTTC. Protein: CASSLIRRYNEQFF.

This clonotype was counted between two and nine times. V gene TRBV15 combines with J gene TRBJ1-3; D is unclear. Germline CDR1 LNHNV, CDR2 YYDKDF (reference sequence). Trimming shortened V by 4 bases and J by 0 bases, and 16 bases separated the two germline ends. This CDR3 region has 17 residues. The CDR3 spells CATSNTRRASSGNTIYF. The CDR3 nucleotides are TGTGCCACCAGCAATACCAGAAGGGCGAGCTCTGGAAACACCATATATTTT.

CDR3 residues: CSVVIDRGHIEAFF. Here the CDR3 DNA reads TGCAGCGTTGTGATAGACAGGGGGCATATTGAAGCTTTCTTT. The chain employs TRBV29-1 and TRBJ1-1, with 10 bases fitting TRBD1. V shed 4 bases and J 7 bases; nucleotides not matched to a gene: 9. The CDR3 is made up of 14 amino acids. The germline CDR1 and CDR2 sequences are SQVTM and ANQGSEA.